The next 9 T cell receptor beta chains were all read from a single sample in a study of T-cell memory formation after mild COVID-19. TCRdb re-analysed the 5' RACE reads in MiXCR, keeping a single row per CDR3 protein. The sample has approximately 290,000 distinct CDR3 sequences; more than 15% are singletons. Sequencing was performed on PBMCs or a T cell subset sorted from them (not recorded which). The source of these receptors is a man aged 18-30 years who had mild COVID-19 (a few samples of this study predate the infection). Cell type and time point are not known.

This chain links TRBV5-1 with TRBJ2-1; a possible D gene is TRBD1 (6 bases). V lost 6 bases and J lost 5, with 18 bases in between. The V gene's germline CDR1 is SGHRS and CDR2 YFSETQ. This CDR3 is 15 amino acids long. CDR3 amino acids: CASTPGTNRDNEQFF. Written as DNA, the CDR3 is TGCGCCAGCACTCCAGGAACGAACAGGGACAATGAGCAGTTCTTC. Looking up the rest from reference TRBV5-1 and TRBJ2-1 gives the full variable domain: KAGVTQTPRYLIKTRGQQVTLSCSPISGHRSVSWYQQTPGQGLQFLFEYFSETQRNKGNFPGRFSGRQFSNSRSEMNVSTLELGDSALYLCASTPGTNRDNEQFFGPGTRLTVL.

CDR3 protein: CAWSTRGGQAPQYF. CDR3 nucleotide sequence: TGTGCCTGGAGTACGCGGGGTGGCCAAGCGCCCCAGTACTTC. The chain recombines TRBV30 with TRBJ2-5; tentatively, D is TRBD2 (6 bases). The CDR3 has 14 residues. CDR1 and CDR2 (germline): GTSNPN, SVGIG (reference sequence). Deletions cut 2 bases from V and 9 bases from J, with 19 bases between.

The chain employs TRBV20-1 and TRBJ1-2; TRBD1 is a possible D gene (6 bases). The germline V gene encodes CDR1 DFQATT and CDR2 SNEGSKA (reference sequence). V was cut by 3 bases and J by 3 bases, with 11 bases left in between. The CDR3 extends over 13 amino acids. Here the CDR3 reads CSASRGQDYGYTF. The CDR3, as DNA: TGCAGTGCTAGCAGGGGTCAAGACTATGGCTACACCTTC.

The chain links TRBV6-6 to TRBJ1-4, with TRBD1 matching 9 bases. The V gene's germline CDR1 is MNHNY and CDR2 SVGAGI (reference sequence). J was trimmed by 4 bases and V by 6 bases; bases with no gene match: 6. The CDR3 length is 15 residues. As DNA, the CDR3 is TGTGCCAGCAGCAACCGGGACAGGGTTAATGAAAAACTGTTTTTT. This encodes CASSNRDRVNEKLFF.

This clonotype was observed at least ten times. This chain uses TRBV10-3 with TRBJ1-1; a weak D match, TRBD1 (5 bases). CDR1 is ENHRY and CDR2 is SYGVKD in the germline V gene. The germline V and J ends were trimmed by 0 bases and 6 bases, with 14 bases remaining between them. The CDR3 runs to 15 residues. The CDR3 coding sequence is TGTGCCATCAGTGAGTCGATTCGGGAGGGGCCTGAAGCTTTCTTT. Translating gives CAISESIREGPEAFF.

The gene calls are TRBV4-2 and TRBJ2-5; the match to TRBD2 covers 7 bases. CDR3 length: 15 residues. V dropped 3 bases and J dropped 5; count of bases not matched to a gene: 9. The germline V gene encodes CDR1 LGHNA and CDR2 YNFKEQ. DNA for the CDR3: TGTGCCAGCAGCCAGGGAGCCCGGGGGGTTGAGACCCAGTACTTC. Translation: CASSQGARGVETQYF.

This clonotype showed up just a few times. The V gene is TRBV4-1, the J gene TRBJ1-1; maybe TRBD1 (5 bases). Germline V gene lookup returns CDR1 MGHRA and CDR2 YSYEKL. This CDR3 comprises 15 residues. Trimming took 0 bases from V and 3 from J, leaving 11 bases between them. The CDR3 spells CASSQDTGGYTEAFF. DNA of the CDR3: TGCGCCAGCAGCCAAGATACCGGGGGGTACACTGAAGCTTTCTTT.

The sample holds a few counts of this clonotype. The J gene is TRBJ2-1, the V gene TRBV5-6; 15 bases match TRBD2. The CDR3 loop spans 15 amino acids. The junction had 3 bases not matched to a gene; V was cut back by 4 bases and J by 7 bases. Germline lookup yields CDR1 SGHDT and CDR2 YYEEEE. CDR3 in DNA: TGTGCCAGCAGCACCGGGACTAGCGGGGGGAATGAGCAGTTCTTC. It yields the protein CASSTGTSGGNEQFF.

This clonotype was seen at least ten times. J is TRBJ2-3 and V is TRBV28; D gene ambiguous. Trimming pared 8 bases from V and 0 bases from J, leaving 3 bases between. The CDR3 runs to 11 residues. The germline CDR1 and CDR2 sequences are MDHEN and SYDVKM. Written as DNA, the CDR3 is TGTGCCAGCGGGAGCACAGATACGCAGTATTTT. Translated: CASGSTDTQYF.